The 18 T cell receptor beta chains below all came from one sample that was sequenced in a study of T cell responses to AZD1222 COVID-19 vaccine. Profiled with immunoSEQ multiplex PCR; TCRdb holds only in-frame clones, not every one. The repertoire includes about 180,000 clones, roughly nine tenths of them detected once, and 1.5% to 2% sits in the top ten. The source was peripheral blood, collected on day 0 of AZD1222 vaccination. The receptors come from an adult in good health.

For the CDR3, the DNA is TGTGCCAGCAGCCCTGGACGGGATCAGCCCCAGCATTTT. Protein sequence: CASSPGRDQPQHF. The chain combines TRBV13 with TRBJ1-5; no clear D. In germline, CDR1 is PRHDT, CDR2 FYEKMQ (reference sequence). Between the trimmed V and J ends, which lost 5 bases and 5 bases, there was a span of 10 bases. The CDR3 consists of 13 residues.

The chain recombines TRBV11-2 with TRBJ2-6; no definite D call. The germline CDR1 and CDR2 sequences are SGHAT and FQNNGV. The CDR3 consists of 13 residues. This chain's CDR3 is CAGLLSGANVLTF. The CDR3, as DNA: TGTGCTGGTCTGCTCTCTGGGGCCAACGTCCTGACTTTC.

The chain links TRBV7-3 to TRBJ2-1; 9 nucleotides agree with TRBD2. The germline V gene has CDR1 SGHTA and CDR2 FQGTGA. V lost 4 bases to trimming and J lost 4 bases; unmatched junction nucleotides: 8. This CDR3 comprises 16 residues. The CDR3 is CASSSSRSGRYNEQFF. DNA for the CDR3: TGTGCCAGCAGCTCCTCCAGAAGCGGGAGGTACAATGAGCAGTTCTTC.

J is TRBJ1-1 and V is TRBV2; D might be TRBD1 (6 bases). Trimming shortened V by 8 bases and J by 0 bases, and 16 bases separated the two germline ends. The V gene's germline CDR1 is SNHLY and CDR2 FYNNEI. This CDR3 region has 15 residues. CDR3 protein: CASLRDNRMNTEAFF. In DNA, the CDR3 is TGTGCCAGCCTTCGGGACAACCGAATGAACACTGAAGCTTTCTTT.

This clone was seen once. This chain connects TRBV7-2 to TRBJ2-7; TRBD2 agrees at 9 bases. Losses at the gene ends were 4 bases for V and 5 bases for J; bases not matched to a gene: 9. CDR1 and CDR2 from the germline V gene are SGHTA and FQGNSA. The CDR3 spans 15 residues. CDR3 nucleotide sequence: TGTGCCAGCAGCTCGGGACTAGCACAAAATCACGAGCAGTACTTC. It yields the protein CASSSGLAQNHEQYF.

The V and J genes are TRBV6-2 or TRBV6-3 and TRBJ1-2, with a tentative D call TRBD1 (5 bases). CDR3 length equals 12 residues. Deletions cut 4 bases from V and 7 bases from J, with 10 bases between. CDR1 and CDR2 from the germline V gene are MNHEY and SVGEGT. In nucleotides, the CDR3 is TGTGCCAGCAGTTCTGGGGCGCTTGGCTACACCTTC. It specifies CASSSGALGYTF.

This rearrangement joins TRBV7-2 to TRBJ1-5, with D perhaps matching TRBD1 (5 bases). The CDR3 contains 15 residues. V was pared by 6 bases and J by 6 bases, with 18 bases between. Germline assignment: CDR1 SGHTA and CDR2 FQGNSA. CDR3 sequence reads: CASSSDPPGSQPQHF. The CDR3 DNA follows: TGTGCCAGCAGTTCAGACCCCCCAGGGAGTCAGCCCCAGCATTTT.

The chain recombines TRBV3-1 (or the pseudogene TRBV3-2) with TRBJ2-7; D gene uncertain. The CDR3 is 13 amino acids. Trimming left V 2 bases short and J 3 bases short, with 8 bases between. From germline, CDR1 is LGHDT and CDR2 YNNKEL (reference sequence). This chain's CDR3 is CASSQLPGYEQYV. The CDR3 DNA follows: TGTGCCAGCAGCCAACTTCCCGGCTACGAGCAGTACGTC.

V and J are TRBV5-1 and TRBJ1-1; 10 bases are a match to TRBD1. The CDR3 consists of 16 residues. V shed 1 base and J 5 bases; nucleotides not matched to a gene: 8. Germline assignment: CDR1 SGHRS and CDR2 YFSETQ. In nucleotides, the CDR3 is TGCGCCAGCAGCTTGTCGACAGGGGGCGCGCGGACTGAAGCTTTCTTT. Protein product: CASSLSTGGARTEAFF.

The chain uses TRBV28 and TRBJ2-2, with 14 bases identical to TRBD2. V trimming: 6 bases; J trimming: 4 bases; junction bases outside the gene matches: 7. The CDR3 has 17 residues. The germline gives CDR1 MDHEN, CDR2 SYDVKM. The CDR3 loop is CASRVYGLAGGTGELFF. For the CDR3, the DNA is TGTGCCAGCAGAGTTTACGGACTAGCGGGGGGCACCGGGGAGCTGTTTTTT.

This clone was detected once. The rearrangement links TRBV5-4 to TRBJ2-7, with 7 bases identical to TRBD1. CDR1 and CDR2 from the germline V gene are SGHNT and YYREEE (reference sequence). J lost 3 bases, V lost 4 bases, and 10 bases had no gene match. This CDR3 is built from 15 residues. The CDR3 DNA reads as TGTGCCAGCAGCCTCCGGGACAGCGATGTCTACGAGCAGTACTTC. Its translation: CASSLRDSDVYEQYF.

The rearrangement uses TRBV6-5 and TRBJ1-6; D call uncertain. Trimming shortened V by 2 bases and J by 9 bases, and 14 bases separated the two germline ends. CDR1 and CDR2 (germline): MNHEY, SVGAGI. The CDR3 is made up of 15 amino acids. CDR3 bases: TGTGCCAGCAGTTACCTCGGTGGAGGCGGTTCACCCCTCCACTTT. It codes for CASSYLGGGGSPLHF.

This chain links TRBV19 with TRBJ1-1; TRBD1 might be the D (5 bases). V lost 7 bases, J lost 2 bases, and 23 bases lay in between. Germline values: CDR1 LNHDA, CDR2 SQIVND (reference sequence). This CDR3 has 17 residues. The chain's CDR3 is CASKSTSSLGANTEAFF. In DNA, the CDR3 is TGTGCCAGTAAATCAACAAGCTCATTAGGGGCCAACACTGAAGCTTTCTTT.

The rearrangement links TRBV11-2 to TRBJ1-2; D gene ambiguous. V was clipped by 2 bases and J by 6 bases, with 13 bases between them. In germline, CDR1 is SGHAT, CDR2 FQNNGV. CDR3 length equals 14 residues. This CDR3 is CASSLSIIPNGYTF. CDR3 DNA: TGTGCCAGCAGCTTATCAATAATTCCCAATGGCTACACCTTC.

This clone was observed a single time. This chain uses TRBV9 with TRBJ2-3; the match to TRBD1 covers 7 bases. The germline V gene has CDR1 SGDLS and CDR2 YYNGEE. The trim removed 2 bases at V and 6 bases at J, leaving 6 bases unmatched. The length of the CDR3 is 14 residues. The CDR3 protein is CASSVGTVVDTQYF. As DNA, the CDR3 is TGTGCCAGCAGCGTCGGGACAGTGGTCGATACGCAGTATTTT. The whole variable domain, remainder taken from reference TRBV9 and TRBJ2-3, is DSGVTQTPKHLITATGQRVTLRCSPRSGDLSVYWYQQSLDQGLQFLIQYYNGEERAKGNILERFSAQQFPDLHSELNLSSLELGDSALYFCASSVGTVVDTQYFGPGTRLTVL.

The chain uses TRBV2 and TRBJ2-3; the match to TRBD2 covers 7 bases. Germline V gene sequence: CDR1 SNHLY, CDR2 FYNNEI. Germline trimming cut 10 bases from V and 2 bases from J; bases unmatched to any gene: 9. There are 14 residues in the CDR3. CDR3 sequence (DNA): TGTGCCACCGAGGTGGGGGGGTACACAGATACGCAGTATTTT. It codes for CATEVGGYTDTQYF.

This clone appeared once. The rearrangement joins TRBV30 to TRBJ2-1; D is tentatively TRBD1 or TRBD2 (5 bases each). The V end was cut by 2 bases, the J end by 4 bases, with 15 bases between. Germline lookup yields CDR1 GTSNPN and CDR2 SVGIG (reference sequence). There are 15 residues in the CDR3. CDR3 region: CAWSRDPNNYNEQFF. The CDR3 bases are TGTGCCTGGAGTAGGGACCCAAACAATTACAATGAGCAGTTCTTC.

This clone was detected only a few times. V usage is TRBV6-1 and J usage is TRBJ1-2; 7 bases map to TRBD1. The ends lost 2 bases at V and 4 bases at J; junction bases unmatched: 10. Per the germline V gene, CDR1 is MNHNS and CDR2 is SASEGT. The CDR3 is made up of 16 amino acids. The CDR3 DNA reads TGTGCCAGCAGTGAATACCAGGGGGGGGATCTCTATGGCTACACCTTC. This translates into CASSEYQGGDLYGYTF.